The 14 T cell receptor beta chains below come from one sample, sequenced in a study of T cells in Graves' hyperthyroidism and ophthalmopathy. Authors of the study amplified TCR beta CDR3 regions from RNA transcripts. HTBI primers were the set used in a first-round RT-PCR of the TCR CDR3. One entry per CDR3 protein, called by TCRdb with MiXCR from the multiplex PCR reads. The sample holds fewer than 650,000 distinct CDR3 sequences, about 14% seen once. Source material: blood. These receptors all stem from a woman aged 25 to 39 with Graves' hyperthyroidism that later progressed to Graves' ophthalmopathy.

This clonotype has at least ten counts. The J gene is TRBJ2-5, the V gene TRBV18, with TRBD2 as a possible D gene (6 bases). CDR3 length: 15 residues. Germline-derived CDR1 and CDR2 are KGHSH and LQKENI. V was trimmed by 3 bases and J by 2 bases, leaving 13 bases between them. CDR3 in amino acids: CASSPPGGFQETQYF. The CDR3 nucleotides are TGTGCCAGCTCACCTCCAGGAGGGTTTCAAGAGACCCAGTACTTC.

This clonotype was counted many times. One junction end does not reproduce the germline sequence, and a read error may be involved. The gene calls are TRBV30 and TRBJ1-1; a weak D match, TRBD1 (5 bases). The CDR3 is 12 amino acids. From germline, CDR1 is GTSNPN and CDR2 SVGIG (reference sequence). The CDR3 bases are TGTGCCTGGAGTGCCACGGACACTAAAGCTTTCTTT. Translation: CAWSATDTKAFF.

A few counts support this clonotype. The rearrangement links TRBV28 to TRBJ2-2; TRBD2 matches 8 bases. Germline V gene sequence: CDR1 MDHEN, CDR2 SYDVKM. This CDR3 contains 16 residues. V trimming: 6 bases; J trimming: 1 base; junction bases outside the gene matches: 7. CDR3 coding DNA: TGTGCCAGCAGCCCCCCTCTAGCGGGGAACACCGGGGAGCTGTTTTTT. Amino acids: CASSPPLAGNTGELFF. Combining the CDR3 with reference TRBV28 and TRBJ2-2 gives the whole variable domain DVKVTQSSRYLVKRTGEKVFLECVQDMDHENMFWYRQDPGLGLRLIYFSYDVKMKEKGDIPEGYSVSREKKERFSLILESASTNQTSMYLCASSPPLAGNTGELFFGEGSRLTVL.

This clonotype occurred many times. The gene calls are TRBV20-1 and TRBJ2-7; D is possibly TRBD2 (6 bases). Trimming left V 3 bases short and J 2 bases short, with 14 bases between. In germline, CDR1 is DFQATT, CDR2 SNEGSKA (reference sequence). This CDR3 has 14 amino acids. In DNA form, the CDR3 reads TGCAGTGCTAGTTATAGCGGCAGCCCCTACGAGCAGTACTTC. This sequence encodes CSASYSGSPYEQYF.

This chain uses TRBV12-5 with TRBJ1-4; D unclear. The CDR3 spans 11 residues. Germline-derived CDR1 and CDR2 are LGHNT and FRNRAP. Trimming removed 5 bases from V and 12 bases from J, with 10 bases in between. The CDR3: CASGLGLELFF. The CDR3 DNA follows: TGTGCTAGTGGTCTGGGCCTTGAACTGTTTTTT.

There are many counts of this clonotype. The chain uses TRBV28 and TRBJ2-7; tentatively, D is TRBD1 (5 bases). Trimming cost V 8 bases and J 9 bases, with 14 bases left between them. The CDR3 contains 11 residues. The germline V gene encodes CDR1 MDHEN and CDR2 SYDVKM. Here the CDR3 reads CASRTPDGQYF. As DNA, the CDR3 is TGTGCCAGCCGGACACCGGACGGGCAGTACTTC.

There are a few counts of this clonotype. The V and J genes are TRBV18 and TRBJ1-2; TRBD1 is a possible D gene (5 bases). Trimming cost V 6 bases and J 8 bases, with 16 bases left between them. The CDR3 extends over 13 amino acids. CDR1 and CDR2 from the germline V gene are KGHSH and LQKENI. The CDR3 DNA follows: TGTGCCAGCTCCCCGGGGGATTTAAGAGGCTACACCTTC. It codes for CASSPGDLRGYTF.

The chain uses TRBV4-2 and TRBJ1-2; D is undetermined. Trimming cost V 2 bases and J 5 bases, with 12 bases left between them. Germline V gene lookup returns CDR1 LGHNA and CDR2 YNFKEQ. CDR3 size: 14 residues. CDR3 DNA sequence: TGTGCCAGCAGCCAAACGGGATCCTCATATGGCTACACCTTC. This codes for CASSQTGSSYGYTF.

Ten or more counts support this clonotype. The DNA of the CDR3 is TGTGCCTGGAGTGCAGGGGCAGGTCAGCCCCAGCATTTT. Translating gives CAWSAGAGQPQHF. The chain couples TRBV30 to TRBJ1-5, with a tentative D call TRBD1 (6 bases). V lost 1 base and J lost 6, with 10 bases in between. CDR1 GTSNPN and CDR2 SVGIG come from the germline V gene (reference sequence). The CDR3 covers 13 residues.

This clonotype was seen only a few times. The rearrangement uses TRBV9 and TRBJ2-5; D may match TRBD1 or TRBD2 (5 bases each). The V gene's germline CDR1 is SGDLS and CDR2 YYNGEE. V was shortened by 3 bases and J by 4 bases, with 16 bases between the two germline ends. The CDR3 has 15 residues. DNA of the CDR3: TGTGCCAGCAGCGGAGGGCTGGATGGGGGAGAGACCCAGTACTTC. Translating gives CASSGGLDGGETQYF.

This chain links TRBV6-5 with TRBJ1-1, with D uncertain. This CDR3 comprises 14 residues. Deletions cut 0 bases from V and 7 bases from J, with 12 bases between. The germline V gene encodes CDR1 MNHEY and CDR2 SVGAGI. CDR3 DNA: TGTGCCAGCAGTTACTCGAGAGGGTTTGGTGAAGCTTTCTTT. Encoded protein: CASSYSRGFGEAFF.

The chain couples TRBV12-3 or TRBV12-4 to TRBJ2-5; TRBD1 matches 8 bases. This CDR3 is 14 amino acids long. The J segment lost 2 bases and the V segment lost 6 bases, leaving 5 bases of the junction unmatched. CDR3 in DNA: TGTGCCAGCAGAGTGACAGGGGTTCAAGAGACCCAGTACTTC. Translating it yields CASRVTGVQETQYF.

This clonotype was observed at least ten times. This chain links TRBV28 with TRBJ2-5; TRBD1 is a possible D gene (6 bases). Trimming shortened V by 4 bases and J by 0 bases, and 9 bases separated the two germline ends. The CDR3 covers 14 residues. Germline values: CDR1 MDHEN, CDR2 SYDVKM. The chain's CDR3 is CASSWGHYQETQYF. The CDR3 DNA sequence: TGTGCCAGCAGTTGGGGACACTACCAAGAGACCCAGTACTTC.

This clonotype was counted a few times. The CDR3: CSATSRGTSGSSYNEQFF. The CDR3 DNA follows: TGCAGTGCTACCTCCCGGGGGACTAGCGGGAGTTCCTACAATGAGCAGTTCTTC. The genes are TRBV20-1 and TRBJ2-1; TRBD2 matches 14 bases. The germline gives CDR1 DFQATT, CDR2 SNEGSKA (reference sequence). The ends lost 4 bases at V and 1 base at J; junction bases unmatched: 9. This CDR3 region has 18 residues.